The T cell receptor beta chain described here comes from a study of blood T cell repertoires in COVID-19. The CDR3 spans 20 residues. Germline CDR1 and CDR2: SGHNT and YYREEE (reference sequence). The ends lost 4 bases at V and 0 bases at J; junction bases unmatched: 19. The repertoire was sequenced with immunoSEQ multiplex PCR; TCRdb's copy has only in-frame clones and lacks some. The sample lists a few hundred thousand clones, more than 70% occurring once. The sequencing input was peripheral blood. The receptor was isolated from a woman aged 18-29 years with acute or convalescent COVID-19. This chain uses TRBV5-4 with TRBJ2-1, with TRBD2 matching 7 bases. DNA for the CDR3: TGTGCCAGCAGCCCCCTAGGGGCGGGAGAACTTCCCAGCTCCTACAATGAGCAGTTCTTC. It translates to CASSPLGAGELPSSYNEQFF.